The next 8 T cell receptor beta chains were all read from a single sample in a study of cytomegalovirus exposure and HLA in healthy donors. This table comes from immunoSEQ multiplex PCR, and its TCRdb copy is limited to in-frame clones, with some not included. Of some 210,000 clones listed, approximately 87% are singletons. The source material was PBMCs. The receptors were gathered from a young woman in good health and CMV-seronegative.

The chain employs TRBV6-6 and TRBJ2-7; TRBD2 might be the D (6 bases). V was shortened by 7 bases and J by 5 bases, with 12 bases between the two germline ends. The CDR3 extends over 12 amino acids. CDR1 is MNHNY, CDR2 SVGAGI, per germline (reference sequence). The CDR3 protein is CASTLRGNEQYF. As DNA, the CDR3 is TGTGCCAGCACTTTACGGGGGAACGAGCAGTACTTC.

The J gene is TRBJ2-7, the V gene TRBV6-5, with TRBD1 identical over 7 bases. Germline CDR1 is MNHEY and CDR2 is SVGAGI. The CDR3 is 15 amino acids. The J segment lost 4 bases and the V segment lost 6 bases, leaving 12 bases of the junction unmatched. Here the CDR3 DNA reads TGTGCCAGCAGACCAGGACAGGTAGTAGGGTACGAGCAGTACTTC. This sequence encodes CASRPGQVVGYEQYF.

This clone was recorded only once. V is TRBV6-1 and J is TRBJ1-5; no clear D gene. The CDR3 is 13 residues long. The germline V and J ends were trimmed by 7 bases and 1 base, with 8 bases remaining between them. Looked up from germline, CDR1 is MNHNS and CDR2 is SASEGT. The DNA for the CDR3 is TGTGCCAGCAACCATAGAAGCAATCAGCCCCAGCATTTT. Translated, it gives CASNHRSNQPQHF.

The genes are TRBV18 and TRBJ1-5, with unresolved D. The CDR3 runs to 16 residues. V was pared by 0 bases and J by 10 bases, with 19 bases between. Germline V gene data show CDR1 as KGHSH and CDR2 as LQKENI. The CDR3 loop reads CASSPPVAGPHEPQHF. The CDR3 DNA is TGTGCCAGCTCACCACCGGTGGCAGGTCCGCATGAACCCCAGCATTTT.

The rearrangement uses TRBV11-2 and TRBJ2-1; 12 nucleotides line up with TRBD2. This CDR3 contains 18 residues. From germline, CDR1 is SGHAT and CDR2 FQNNGV. Trimming cost V 1 base and J 1 base; bases outside gene matches: 5. CDR3 nucleotides: TGTGCCAGCAGCTTAGTTTGGACTAGCGGGGTGTCCTACAATGAGCAGTTCTTC. Translating gives CASSLVWTSGVSYNEQFF.

The V and J genes are TRBV28 and TRBJ1-2, with 9 bases that match TRBD1. J was trimmed by 5 bases and V by 5 bases; bases with no gene match: 9. Germline values: CDR1 MDHEN, CDR2 SYDVKM. This CDR3 spans 15 amino acids. DNA of the CDR3: TGTGCCAGCAGTCAGTCGACAGGGGGGTTTTATGGCTACACCTTC. Protein: CASSQSTGGFYGYTF.

The chain uses TRBV5-1 and TRBJ2-5, with 11 bases that match TRBD2. The CDR3 loop spans 16 amino acids. CDR1 is SGHRS, CDR2 YFSETQ, per germline. The junction had 10 bases not matched to a gene; V was cut back by 4 bases and J by 5 bases. The CDR3 spells CASSPAASGGIETQYF. For the CDR3, the DNA is TGCGCCAGCAGCCCTGCGGCTAGCGGGGGGATTGAGACCCAGTACTTC.

The count of this clone is one. This rearrangement joins TRBV30 to TRBJ2-2; D possibly matches TRBD1 or TRBD2 (5 bases each). The CDR3 is 13 amino acids. Looked up from germline, CDR1 is GTSNPN and CDR2 is SVGIG (reference sequence). Trimming removed 2 bases at V and 8 bases at J, with 12 bases between. CDR3 DNA sequence: TGTGCCTGGAGTCGAGGGGCAGGAGGGGAGCTGTTTTTT. This codes for CAWSRGAGGELFF.